The 24 T cell receptor beta chains presented below share a single source sample, sequenced in a study of T cell responses to AZD1222 COVID-19 vaccine. Sequencing used immunoSEQ multiplex PCR; TCRdb keeps in-frame clones, though not all of them. In the table there are over 110,000 clones, roughly 92% of which are singletons. Sequenced here: peripheral blood, sampled 28 days after the second AZD1222 dose. The receptors derive from an adult who received the AZD1222 COVID-19 vaccine.

The count of this clone is one. The rearrangement links TRBV7-6 to TRBJ1-1; D is ambiguous. Germline CDR1 is SGHVS and CDR2 is FNYEAQ. Trimming removed 4 bases from V and 1 base from J, with 16 bases in between. This CDR3 is 16 amino acids long. The CDR3 DNA follows: TGTGCCAGCAGCTCCGACTCGGGTCTGACGAACACTGAAGCTTTCTTT. Its protein product is CASSSDSGLTNTEAFF.

This sequence joins TRBV28 and TRBJ2-3; 14 bases fit TRBD2. Germline CDR1 is MDHEN and CDR2 is SYDVKM. The CDR3 covers 18 residues. V trimming: 3 bases; J trimming: 0 bases; junction bases outside the gene matches: 5. This chain's CDR3 is CASSLRLAGGYSTDTQYF. CDR3 DNA: TGTGCCAGCAGTTTGCGACTAGCGGGGGGGTATAGCACAGATACGCAGTATTTT. Drawing the rest from reference TRBV28 and TRBJ2-3, the complete variable domain is DVKVTQSSRYLVKRTGEKVFLECVQDMDHENMFWYRQDPGLGLRLIYFSYDVKMKEKGDIPEGYSVSREKKERFSLILESASTNQTSMYLCASSLRLAGGYSTDTQYFGPGTRLTVL.

V and J are TRBV18 and TRBJ2-1; the match to TRBD1 covers 10 bases. In germline, CDR1 is KGHSH, CDR2 LQKENI. The ends lost 6 bases at V and 10 bases at J; junction bases unmatched: 9. The CDR3 has 14 residues. This chain's CDR3 is CASSRRDRGIEQFF. For the CDR3, the DNA is TGTGCCAGCTCTCGTCGGGACAGGGGAATAGAGCAGTTCTTC. Full variable domain (rest looked up from reference TRBV18 and TRBJ2-1): NAGVMQNPRHLVRRRGQEARLRCSPMKGHSHVYWYRQLPEEGLKFMVYLQKENIIDESGMPKERFSAEFPKEGPSILRIQQVVRGDSAAYFCASSRRDRGIEQFFGPGTRLTVL.

V usage is TRBV5-1 and J usage is TRBJ2-7; 12 nucleotides agree with TRBD2. The CDR3 is 13 residues long. The ends lost 7 bases at V and 7 bases at J; junction bases unmatched: 6. Germline V gives CDR1 SGHRS, CDR2 YFSETQ. CDR3 protein: CASGLLAGGEQYF. The CDR3, as DNA: TGCGCCAGCGGTTTGCTAGCGGGGGGGGAGCAGTACTTC. The whole variable domain, filled in from reference TRBV5-1 and TRBJ2-7, reads KAGVTQTPRYLIKTRGQQVTLSCSPISGHRSVSWYQQTPGQGLQFLFEYFSETQRNKGNFPGRFSGRQFSNSRSEMNVSTLELGDSALYLCASGLLAGGEQYFGPGTRLTVT.

V usage is TRBV19 and J usage is TRBJ2-7, with 7 bases identical to TRBD1. From germline, CDR1 is LNHDA and CDR2 SQIVND (reference sequence). The CDR3 loop spans 12 amino acids. The V gene end was trimmed by 5 bases and the J gene end by 2 bases; junction bases not matched to a gene: 0. The CDR3 nucleotides are TGTGCCAGTAGTGGGACAGCCTACGAGCAGTACTTC. It is translated as CASSGTAYEQYF.

This chain connects TRBV6-5 to TRBJ1-1; D is unresolved. Germline CDR1 MNHEY, CDR2 SVGAGI. The V end lost 7 bases, the J end lost 1 base, and 7 bases lay between the germline ends. This CDR3 region has 12 residues. The CDR3 loop is CASKVGNTEAFF. For the CDR3, the DNA is TGTGCCAGCAAGGTAGGGAACACTGAAGCTTTCTTT.

The V and J genes are TRBV19 and TRBJ1-1, with 7 bases identical to TRBD1. Trimming took 9 bases from V and 5 from J; bases not matched to a gene: 9. The CDR3 totals 13 residues. Germline-derived CDR1 and CDR2 are LNHDA and SQIVND (reference sequence). The CDR3: CASNRGWETEAFF. The CDR3 bases are TGTGCCAGCAACAGGGGATGGGAGACTGAAGCTTTCTTT.

V is TRBV5-6 and J is TRBJ2-3; D is unclear. CDR1 SGHDT and CDR2 YYEEEE come from the germline V gene. V lost 2 bases and J lost 6, with 10 bases in between. This CDR3 comprises 13 residues. The CDR3 loop is CASSLLSLDTQYF. CDR3 in DNA: TGTGCCAGCAGCTTACTCTCTCTCGATACGCAGTATTTT.

The CDR3 sequence: CASSFLTSYGYTF. The CDR3 region has the DNA TGTGCCAGCAGCTTTTTGACATCCTATGGCTACACCTTC. The V gene is TRBV7-2, the J gene TRBJ1-2; D ambiguous. With 3 bases removed from V and 4 bases from J, the gap between germline ends came to 9 bases. Germline CDR1 is SGHTA and CDR2 is FQGNSA. The CDR3 extends over 13 amino acids. Based on the CDR3 plus reference TRBV7-2 and TRBJ1-2, the full variable domain is GAGVSQSPSNKVTEKGKDVELRCDPISGHTALYWYRQSLGQGLEFLIYFQGNSAPDKSGLPSDRFSAERTGGSVSTLTIQRTQQEDSAVYLCASSFLTSYGYTFGSGTRLTVV.

This chain connects TRBV5-4 to TRBJ1-1; D perhaps matches TRBD1 (6 bases). Per the germline V gene, CDR1 is SGHNT and CDR2 is YYREEE (reference sequence). V was trimmed by 2 bases and J by 4 bases, leaving 12 bases between them. This CDR3 spans 14 amino acids. CDR3 nucleotides: TGTGCCAGCAGCTTCACTAGGGGGGGCACTGAAGCTTTCTTT. It specifies CASSFTRGGTEAFF.

This sequence joins TRBV7-2 and TRBJ1-5; D uncertain. Germline values: CDR1 SGHTA, CDR2 FQGNSA. Trimming took 5 bases from V and 6 from J, leaving 14 bases between them. The CDR3 is 14 residues long. The CDR3 nucleotides are TGTGCCAGCAGCCCCCGCCGCGGCAGTCAGCCCCAGCATTTT. Its translation is CASSPRRGSQPQHF.

This clone was recorded once. CDR3 DNA sequence: TGCGCCAGCAGCCAAGAAGGAAGGGTTGGGGCCAACGTCCTGACTTTC. Protein product: CASSQEGRVGANVLTF. This chain joins TRBV4-3 and TRBJ2-6; no reliable D call. The CDR3 is 16 amino acids. Trimming took 0 bases from V and 3 from J, leaving 9 bases between them. The germline V gene has CDR1 LGHNA and CDR2 YSLEER.

This clone was counted a single time. The CDR3 DNA sequence: TGTGCCATCAGTGAACCCCTAGGACTACTGGCGGATTCACCCCTCCACTTT. Translation: CAISEPLGLLADSPLHF. V is TRBV10-3 and J is TRBJ1-6; D unclear. The CDR3 sequence is 17 residues long. The germline V gene encodes CDR1 ENHRY and CDR2 SYGVKD. Trimming removed 3 bases at V and 8 bases at J, with 20 bases between.

V and J are TRBV5-1 and TRBJ2-3, with D unresolved. The V gene lost 7 bases and the J gene lost 1 base, with 13 bases spanning the gap. CDR1 SGHRS and CDR2 YFSETQ come from the germline V gene. The CDR3 length is 14 residues. The CDR3 protein is CASHPGGGTDTQYF. The CDR3 DNA reads as TGCGCCAGCCACCCGGGCGGCGGCACAGATACGCAGTATTTT.

The V call is TRBV10-3, the J call TRBJ2-5, with a weak D call TRBD2 (5 bases). V lost 3 bases and J lost 5, with 13 bases in between. Looked up from germline, CDR1 is ENHRY and CDR2 is SYGVKD. There are 14 residues in the CDR3. The CDR3 DNA follows: TGTGCCATCAGTGATGGACTCGAAGGGGAGACCCAGTACTTC. This gives the protein CAISDGLEGETQYF.

This clone was seen once. The rearrangement joins TRBV18 to TRBJ1-1; D is possibly TRBD1 (6 bases). V was shortened by 8 bases and J by 4 bases, with 20 bases between the two germline ends. The CDR3 is made up of 15 amino acids. Germline CDR1 and CDR2: KGHSH and LQKENI. In DNA, the CDR3 is TGTGCCAGCCCAGAGGGGGGCTGGGAAGGCACTGAAGCTTTCTTT. It is translated as CASPEGGWEGTEAFF.

V and J are TRBV6-2 or TRBV6-3 and TRBJ1-5; D may be TRBD1 (6 bases). The V end was cut by 2 bases, the J end by 4 bases, with 9 bases between. In germline, CDR1 is MNHEY, CDR2 SVGEGT. This CDR3 region has 14 residues. The CDR3 sequence is CASSYIGGNQPQHF. CDR3 nucleotides: TGTGCCAGCAGTTACATAGGGGGTAATCAGCCCCAGCATTTT.

The chain recombines TRBV7-6 with TRBJ1-3, with 7 bases matching TRBD1. V lost 4 bases, J lost 4 bases, and 7 bases stayed unmatched. The CDR3 length is 15 residues. Germline-derived CDR1 and CDR2 are SGHVS and FNYEAQ. The CDR3 region is CASSSPGQMGNTIYF. DNA for the CDR3: TGTGCCAGCAGCTCACCGGGACAGATGGGAAACACCATATATTTT.

This clone was seen once. The genes are TRBV19 and TRBJ1-5; the D is unclear. Trimming took off 4 bases at V and 0 bases at J, with 10 bases between the two ends. The CDR3 is made up of 15 amino acids. CDR1 is LNHDA and CDR2 is SQIVND in the germline V gene (reference sequence). The DNA for the CDR3 is TGTGCCAGTAGTAATCTCGACGGTAGCAATCAGCCCCAGCATTTT. This gives the protein CASSNLDGSNQPQHF. Supplemented by reference TRBV19 and TRBJ1-5, the full variable domain reads DGGITQSPKYLFRKEGQNVTLSCEQNLNHDAMYWYRQDPGQGLRLIYYSQIVNDFQKGDIAEGYSVSREKKESFPLTVTSAQKNPTAFYLCASSNLDGSNQPQHFGDGTRLSIL.

This chain links TRBV6-5 with TRBJ2-7; no clear D gene. Germline loops: CDR1 MNHEY, CDR2 SVGAGI. V was cut by 0 bases and J by 3 bases, with 12 bases left in between. The CDR3 totals 15 residues. In nucleotides, the CDR3 is TGTGCCAGCAGTTACTCGAAAGTCTTCCACTACGAGCAGTACTTC. It encodes CASSYSKVFHYEQYF.

The rearrangement joins TRBV10-1 to TRBJ1-1, with 8 bases matching TRBD1. This CDR3 is built from 19 residues. The ends lost 3 bases at V and 1 base at J; junction bases unmatched: 16. Germline V CDR1 and CDR2: WNHNN, SYGVQD (reference sequence). DNA of the CDR3: TGCGCCAGCAGTGACCAGAGGGGGCAGGGGGCACCTAAGAACACTGAAGCTTTCTTT. As protein: CASSDQRGQGAPKNTEAFF.

V gene TRBV6-5 combines with J gene TRBJ2-5; no definite D call. The CDR3 runs to 12 residues. Trimming stripped 5 bases from V and 5 bases from J, with 9 bases between. CDR1 and CDR2 from the germline V gene are MNHEY and SVGAGI. CDR3 sequence reads: CASSLDGETQYF. CDR3 DNA sequence: TGTGCCAGCAGTCTCGATGGGGAGACCCAGTACTTC.

The V and J genes are TRBV6-5 and TRBJ2-2; a possible D gene is TRBD1 (6 bases). This CDR3 region has 14 residues. From germline, CDR1 is MNHEY and CDR2 SVGAGI. V dropped 8 bases and J dropped 4 bases, with 14 bases sitting between them. CDR3 loop: CASARGGGTGELFF. The CDR3 region has the DNA TGTGCCAGCGCCCGAGGGGGTGGCACCGGGGAGCTGTTTTTT.

V and J are TRBV4-1 and TRBJ1-3; no clear D gene. V lost 2 bases to trimming and J lost 7 bases, with 3 bases between them. In germline, CDR1 is MGHRA, CDR2 YSYEKL. The length of the CDR3 is 11 residues. The CDR3 DNA reads as TGCGCCAGCAGCCAATCGAACACCATATATTTT. Encoded protein: CASSQSNTIYF.